The T cell receptor beta chain under discussion was sequenced for a study of metastatic and nonmetastatic thyroid tumors. The entire patient cohort was treatment-naive prior to thyroid surgery. As originally analysed: A distant-metastasis classifier for papillary thyroid cancer was built using CDR3 differences across clinicopathological groups. TCRdb reanalyzed the PCR reads via MiXCR. The V and J calls follow TCRdb's processing rather than the paper's. This table has about 39,000 clones, 18% appearing once. This CDR3 has 14 residues. CDR1 is SGHRS and CDR2 is YFSETQ in the germline V gene. Deletions cut 1 base from V and 0 bases from J, with 5 bases between.

This receptor was taken from a female donor with papillary thyroid cancer or a benign thyroid nodule (not recorded which). Some clones in this sample may be carry-over from other donors' samples. The V call is TRBV5-1, the J call TRBJ2-1; D is unclear. What was sequenced was tumor tissue. Here the CDR3 reads CASSLQSSYNEQFF. The CDR3 nucleotides are TGCGCCAGCAGCTTGCAGAGCTCCTACAATGAGCAGTTCTTC. The full variable domain, rest sourced from reference TRBV5-1 and TRBJ2-1, is KAGVTQTPRYLIKTRGQQVTLSCSPISGHRSVSWYQQTPGQGLQFLFEYFSETQRNKGNFPGRFSGRQFSNSRSEMNVSTLELGDSALYLCASSLQSSYNEQFFGPGTRLTVL.